This T cell receptor (beta chain) was obtained from a study of blood T cell repertoires in COVID-19. Study information: The samples span acute and convalescent COVID-19 from the United States, Italy and Spain. T cells, B-cell-depleted T cells, or PBMCs provided the cDNA or gDNA that served as material.

The CDR3 runs to 16 residues. V lost 0 bases and J lost 1; bases outside the gene matches: 2. CDR1 and CDR2 from the germline V gene are SGHDT and YYEEEE. Original data processing: Amplification of reference gene primers provided the estimated nucleated cell counts. This table comes from immunoSEQ multiplex PCR, and its TCRdb copy is limited to in-frame clones, with some not included. V and J calls and clone size are given by that table; D and trimming were obtained from the DNA. Seen here are roughly 200,000 clones, around 78% observed once, and the top ten hold under 3.5%. The specimen was peripheral blood. The origin of this receptor is a woman older than 75 with active or convalescent COVID-19. V is TRBV5-6 and J is TRBJ2-5; 11 positions match TRBD1. In DNA form, the CDR3 reads TGTGCCAGCAGCTTGGGGGGGACAGGGGGCCAAGAGACCCAGTACTTC. This gives the protein CASSLGGTGGQETQYF.